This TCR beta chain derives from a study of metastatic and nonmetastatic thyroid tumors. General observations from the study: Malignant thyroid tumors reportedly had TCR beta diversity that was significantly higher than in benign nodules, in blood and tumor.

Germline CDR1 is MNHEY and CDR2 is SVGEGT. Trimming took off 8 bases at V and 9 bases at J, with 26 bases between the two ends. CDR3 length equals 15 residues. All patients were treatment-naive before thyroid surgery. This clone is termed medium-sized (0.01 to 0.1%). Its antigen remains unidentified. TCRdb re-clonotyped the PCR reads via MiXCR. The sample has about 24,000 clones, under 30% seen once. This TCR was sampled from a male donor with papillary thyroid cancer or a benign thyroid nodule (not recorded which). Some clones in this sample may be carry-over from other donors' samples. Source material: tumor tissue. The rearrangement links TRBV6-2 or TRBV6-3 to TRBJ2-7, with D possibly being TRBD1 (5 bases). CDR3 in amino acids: CASARVAALGTTQYF. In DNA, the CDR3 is TGTGCCAGCGCCAGGGTGGCGGCCCTCGGCACTACGCAGTACTTC.